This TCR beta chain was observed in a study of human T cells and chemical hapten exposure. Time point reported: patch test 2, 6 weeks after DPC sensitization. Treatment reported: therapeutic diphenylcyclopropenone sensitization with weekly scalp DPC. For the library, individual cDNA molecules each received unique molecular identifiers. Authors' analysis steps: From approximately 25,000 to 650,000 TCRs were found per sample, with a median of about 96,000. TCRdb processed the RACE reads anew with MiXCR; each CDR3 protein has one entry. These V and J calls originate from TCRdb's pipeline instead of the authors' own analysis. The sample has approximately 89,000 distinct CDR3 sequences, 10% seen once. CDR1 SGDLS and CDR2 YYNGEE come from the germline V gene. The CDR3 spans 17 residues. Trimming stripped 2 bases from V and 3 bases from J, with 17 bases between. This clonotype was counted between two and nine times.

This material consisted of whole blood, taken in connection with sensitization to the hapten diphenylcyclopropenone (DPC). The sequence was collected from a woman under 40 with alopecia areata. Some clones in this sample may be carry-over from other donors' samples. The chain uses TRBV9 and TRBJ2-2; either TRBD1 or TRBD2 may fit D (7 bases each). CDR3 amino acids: CASSVRGQRGDTGELFF. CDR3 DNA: TGTGCCAGCAGCGTCCGGGGACAGCGGGGCGACACCGGGGAGCTGTTTTTT.